A single sample is the source of the 20 T cell receptor beta chains below, sequenced in a study of T-cell memory formation after mild COVID-19. MiXCR, applied by TCRdb to the 5' RACE reads, yields one record per CDR3 protein. This repertoire shows tens of thousands of distinct CDR3 sequences, over 13% found once; its top ten account for under 45%. Sequenced: PBMCs or a T cell subset sorted from them (not recorded which). Receptors were obtained from a man aged 18 to 30 who had mild COVID-19 (a few samples of this study predate the infection). Cell type and time point are not known.

Only a few counts were recorded for this clonotype. V usage is TRBV14 and J usage is TRBJ2-3; D not certain. V was cut by 0 bases and J by 1 base, with 17 bases left in between. This CDR3 has 18 residues. Germline V gene sequence: CDR1 SGHDN, CDR2 FVKESK. CDR3 in amino acids: CASSQESPLGIGTDTQYF. The CDR3 DNA reads as TGTGCCAGCAGCCAAGAGAGCCCCTTAGGGATTGGCACAGATACGCAGTATTTT.

The rearrangement uses TRBV9 and TRBJ2-3; D ambiguous. This CDR3 contains 14 residues. Germline V gene data show CDR1 as SGDLS and CDR2 as YYNGEE. V was pared by 1 base and J by 4 bases, with 10 bases between. Here the CDR3 reads CASSVHSGPDTQYF. The CDR3 coding sequence is TGTGCCAGCAGCGTACATAGTGGACCAGATACGCAGTATTTT. The full variable domain, its missing parts supplied by reference TRBV9 and TRBJ2-3, is DSGVTQTPKHLITATGQRVTLRCSPRSGDLSVYWYQQSLDQGLQFLIQYYNGEERAKGNILERFSAQQFPDLHSELNLSSLELGDSALYFCASSVHSGPDTQYFGPGTRLTVL.

This rearrangement joins TRBV27 to TRBJ2-7, with D tentatively TRBD2 (5 bases). Germline V gene lookup returns CDR1 MNHEY and CDR2 SMNVEV (reference sequence). V was shortened by 6 bases and J by 6 bases, with 15 bases between the two germline ends. The CDR3 has 13 residues. CDR3 sequence reads: CASSTLLVREQYF. The CDR3 DNA follows: TGTGCCAGCAGCACCCTACTAGTGCGCGAGCAGTACTTC.

The chain is built from TRBV4-3 and TRBJ2-2; TRBD2 agrees at 8 bases. The CDR3 is 17 residues long. V gave up 0 bases and J gave up 6 bases; unmatched junction bases: 9. Germline-derived CDR1 and CDR2 are LGHNA and YSLEER. CDR3 sequence reads: CASSQDGRGASPGELFF. The CDR3 nucleotides are TGCGCCAGCAGCCAAGATGGGCGGGGGGCTAGCCCCGGGGAGCTGTTTTTT.

This clonotype was observed a handful of times. The genes are TRBV11-2 and TRBJ2-2, with D perhaps TRBD2 (6 bases). Per the germline V gene, CDR1 is SGHAT and CDR2 is FQNNGV. CDR3 size: 16 residues. Deletions cut 5 bases from V and 3 bases from J, with 16 bases between. CDR3 sequence: CASSLGPGVHTGELFF. In DNA form, the CDR3 reads TGTGCCAGCAGCCTCGGACCGGGGGTACACACCGGGGAGCTGTTTTTT.

The V call is TRBV15, the J call TRBJ1-5, with D unresolved. V gave up 1 base and J gave up 7 bases, with 8 bases separating them. The CDR3 has 13 residues. Germline CDR1 and CDR2: LNHNV and YYDKDF (reference sequence). The CDR3 sequence is CATSRGAEQPQHF. DNA for the CDR3: TGTGCCACCAGCAGAGGTGCGGAACAGCCCCAGCATTTT.

This clonotype was counted only a few times. In DNA, the CDR3 is TGTGCCAGCAGCCAAGCGGGGGGGCAGTCAGATACGCAGTATTTT. This gives the protein CASSQAGGQSDTQYF. V gene TRBV6-5 combines with J gene TRBJ2-3, with 10 nucleotides matching TRBD2. Germline lookup yields CDR1 MNHEY and CDR2 SVGAGI. V lost 6 bases to trimming and J lost 4 bases; unmatched junction nucleotides: 7. This CDR3 contains 15 residues.

CDR3 region: CASSGGEEQFF. The CDR3 DNA sequence: TGTGCCAGCAGCGGGGGGGAAGAGCAGTTCTTC. The chain uses TRBV7-2 and TRBJ2-1; 7 positions agree with TRBD2. Germline-derived CDR1 and CDR2 are SGHTA and FQGNSA. Unmatched junction bases numbered 2, after V lost 5 bases and J lost 10 bases. This CDR3 contains 11 residues.

The chain uses TRBV7-6 and TRBJ2-1; the match to TRBD2 covers 12 bases. The germline gives CDR1 SGHVS, CDR2 FNYEAQ. The CDR3 totals 17 residues. V dropped 2 bases and J dropped 7; count of bases not matched to a gene: 9. The CDR3 region is CASSLPLAGGPRNEQFF. CDR3 nucleotides: TGTGCCAGCAGCTTACCTCTAGCGGGGGGGCCGAGGAATGAGCAGTTCTTC.

The chain carries TRBV7-9 and TRBJ1-1; D is uncertain. Germline CDR1 and CDR2: SEHNR and FQNEAQ (reference sequence). The CDR3 is 13 residues long. V was trimmed by 7 bases and J by 3 bases, leaving 12 bases between them. The CDR3 loop is CASTSRQDTEAFF. CDR3 bases: TGTGCCAGCACATCAAGGCAGGACACTGAAGCTTTCTTT.

As for this clonotype: The CDR3 does not end in the conserved phenylalanine or tryptophan, so this is likely a read error. No DNA is shown, since the ends of the CDR3 on it are uncertain; the CDR3 is the one TCRdb lists. CDR3 residues: CASSHGTGTHL. The chain is built from TRBV5-5 and TRBJ2-1; the tabulated D call, TRBD1, remains unverified against the DNA. In germline, CDR1 is SGHKS, CDR2 YYEKEE (reference sequence). The CDR3 length equals 11 residues, ends included.

The V and J genes are TRBV6-5 and TRBJ2-7, with a weak D call TRBD2 (6 bases). From germline, CDR1 is MNHEY and CDR2 SVGAGI. The CDR3 runs to 16 residues. Deletions cut 0 bases from V and 3 bases from J, with 15 bases between. The CDR3: CASSYSGSGVDYEQYF. The CDR3 DNA sequence: TGTGCCAGCAGTTACTCTGGCTCGGGGGTCGACTACGAGCAGTACTTC.

There are a few counts of this clonotype. V usage is TRBV4-3 and J usage is TRBJ2-6; no clear D gene. The CDR3 loop spans 17 amino acids. V gave up 1 base and J gave up 0 bases, with 10 bases separating them. In germline, CDR1 is LGHNA, CDR2 YSLEER. DNA for the CDR3: TGCGCCAGCAGCCAAGGCAACAGTCCCTCTGGGGCCAACGTCCTGACTTTC. Translation gives CASSQGNSPSGANVLTF.

A few counts support this clonotype. V gene TRBV7-3 combines with J gene TRBJ2-3; 10 bases agree with TRBD2. The CDR3 has 14 amino acids. V shed 8 bases and J 3 bases; nucleotides not matched to a gene: 5. CDR1 is SGHTA and CDR2 is FQGTGA in the germline V gene. CDR3 coding DNA: TGTGCCAGCGCATCTAGCGGGGGAACAGATACGCAGTATTTT. Translated, it gives CASASSGGTDTQYF.

This clonotype was seen more than once but under ten times. V is TRBV12-3 or TRBV12-4 and J is TRBJ2-2, with 10 bases aligning to TRBD2. V lost 7 bases and J lost 4; bases outside the gene matches: 9. The CDR3 is 16 amino acids. CDR3 amino acids: CASTPSGGDGTGELFF. CDR3 nucleotides: TGTGCCAGCACCCCTAGCGGGGGCGACGGCACCGGGGAGCTGTTTTTT.

This chain links TRBV6-6 with TRBJ2-1, with D possibly matching TRBD1 (7 bases). This CDR3 contains 12 residues. V was cut by 7 bases and J by 7 bases, with 11 bases left in between. The germline gives CDR1 MNHNY, CDR2 SVGAGI (reference sequence). The CDR3 bases are TGTGCCAGCACCAGGGGGGTGAATGAGCAGTTCTTC. Its protein product is CASTRGVNEQFF.

The sample holds a few counts of this clonotype. The V gene is TRBV5-1, the J gene TRBJ2-1; 8 bases fit TRBD1. Trimming took 4 bases from V and 6 from J; bases not matched to a gene: 6. CDR1 SGHRS and CDR2 YFSETQ come from the germline V gene. The CDR3 is made up of 14 amino acids. Here the CDR3 reads CASSLGQGGNEQFF. CDR3 in DNA: TGCGCCAGCAGCCTTGGACAGGGAGGCAATGAGCAGTTCTTC.

As concerns this clonotype: A clone one base away is much larger, so this may be a read error. The conserved phenylalanine or tryptophan normally closing the CDR3 is absent here, so this likely arose from a read error. The chain couples TRBV20-1 to TRBJ2-7, with 7 bases that match TRBD2. V shed 6 bases and J 4 bases; nucleotides not matched to a gene: 9. CDR1 and CDR2 from the germline V gene are DFQATT and SNEGSKA (reference sequence). The CDR3 is made up of 13 amino acids. In nucleotides, the CDR3 is TGCAGTGCCTCCGGGACTACCCGTTACGAGCAGTACATC. As protein: CSASGTTRYEQYI.

This clonotype was seen a few times. The chain has TRBV27 and TRBJ2-7; 12 bases agree with TRBD2. The V and J ends lost 6 bases and 4 bases, in that order; junction bases with no gene match: 4. Germline values: CDR1 MNHEY, CDR2 SMNVEV (reference sequence). The CDR3 is 14 amino acids. Here the CDR3 reads CASSPLAGGYEQYV. CDR3 bases: TGTGCCAGCAGCCCCCTAGCGGGGGGGTACGAGCAGTACGTC.

The chain recombines TRBV4-2 with TRBJ2-2; D gene ambiguous. This CDR3 has 16 amino acids. Germline-derived CDR1 and CDR2 are LGHNA and YNFKEQ. Trimming stripped 0 bases from V and 4 bases from J, with 12 bases between. DNA for the CDR3: TGTGCCAGCAGCCAAGAATTGGGCGGTTTCACCGGGGAGCTGTTTTTT. Its translation: CASSQELGGFTGELFF.